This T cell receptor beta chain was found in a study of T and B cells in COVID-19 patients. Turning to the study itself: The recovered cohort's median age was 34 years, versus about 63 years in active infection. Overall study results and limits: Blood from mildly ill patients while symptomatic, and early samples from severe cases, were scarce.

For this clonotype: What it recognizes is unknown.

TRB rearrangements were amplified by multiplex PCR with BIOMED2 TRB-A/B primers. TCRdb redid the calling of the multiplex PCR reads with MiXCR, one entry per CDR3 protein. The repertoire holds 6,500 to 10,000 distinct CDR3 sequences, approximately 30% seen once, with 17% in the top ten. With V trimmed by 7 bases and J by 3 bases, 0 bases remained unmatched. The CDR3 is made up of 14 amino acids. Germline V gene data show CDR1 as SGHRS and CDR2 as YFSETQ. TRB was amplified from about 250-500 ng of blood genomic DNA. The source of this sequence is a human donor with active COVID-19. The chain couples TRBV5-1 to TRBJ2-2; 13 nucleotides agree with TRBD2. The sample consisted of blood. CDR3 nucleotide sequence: TGCGCCAGCGGACTAGCGGGAGACACCGGGGAGCTGTTTTTT. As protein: CASGLAGDTGELFF.